This T cell receptor (beta chain) came from a study of blood T cell repertoires in COVID-19. Background on the study: T cells, B-cell-depleted T cells, or PBMCs supplied cDNA or gDNA.

The CDR3 consists of 16 residues. Looked up from germline, CDR1 is MNHEY and CDR2 is SMNVEV (reference sequence). Trimming removed 6 bases at V and 1 base at J, with 18 bases between. Under the authors' procedure: Nucleated cell counts were estimated from reference gene primer amplification. Assay: immunoSEQ multiplex PCR; the TCRdb copy retains only in-frame clones and omits some. Clone size and V and J calls were adopted from that table, with D and trimming inferred from the DNA. Here the sample spans 300,000 to 350,000 clones, about 90% being singletons. Seattle patients were enrolled while actively infected and followed longitudinally.

Sequencing was carried out using peripheral blood. The chain uses TRBV27 and TRBJ1-2; no reliable D call. The origin of this receptor is a woman between 40 and 50 years old with COVID-19, enrolled during active disease. The CDR3 DNA reads as TGTGCCAGCAGCCGGGGAGACCGAAGATTTAACTATGGCTACACCTTC. Translation: CASSRGDRRFNYGYTF.